The rows below give T cell receptor beta chains drawn from one sample of a study of identical twins' blood T cells. In TCRdb, the 5' RACE reads were re-called with MiXCR into one record per CDR3 protein. The table includes around 380,000 distinct CDR3 sequences, over 25% detected once. Sequencing was carried out using PBMCs. The receptor set was obtained from a woman aged 18-55 years in good health. Each CDR3 is given with its conserved first and last residue.

v_call	j_call	cdr3_aa
TRBV7-2	TRBJ2-2	CASSLRQSTGELFF
TRBV3-1	TRBJ1-3	CASSYLTGAGNTIYF
TRBV3-1	TRBJ2-1	CASSHLGSTYNEQFF
TRBV7-2	TRBJ2-5	CASSLGVSGQETQYF
TRBV20-1	TRBJ2-1	CSAGGDSGGEQFF
TRBV7-9	TRBJ1-2	CATETGNYGYTF
TRBV7-6	TRBJ2-1	CASSLQPPIAPYNEQFF
TRBV19	TRBJ1-2	CASSQVTGIQYGYTF
TRBV5-1	TRBJ2-2	CATTTGGGTGGELFF
TRBV14	TRBJ1-2	CASSRTGCGHTF
TRBV2	TRBJ2-2	CATKRTGTGELFF
TRBV6-5	TRBJ2-5	CASSYVETQYF
TRBV28	TRBJ1-2	CASSFTQAYDYGYTF
TRBV6-2/TRBV6-3	TRBJ2-2	CASSHRDNTGELFF
TRBV13	TRBJ1-5	CASSFGQGRQPQHF
TRBV14	TRBJ1-1	CASSLQSNTEAFF
TRBV12-3/TRBV12-4	TRBJ2-1	CASSSGTGIYNEQFF
TRBV12-3/TRBV12-4	TRBJ1-4	CASSLRVGGNEKLFF
TRBV5-1	TRBJ1-1	CASSLAAGLEAFF
TRBV20-1	TRBJ1-2	CSVPGQGAYGYTF
TRBV10-3	TRBJ2-2	CAISDSATTGELFF
TRBV29-1	TRBJ1-1	CSVIVGQNTEAFF
TRBV5-1	TRBJ2-1	CASSLAGTGYNEQFF
TRBV6-6	TRBJ1-5	CASFSRDRPNQPQHF
TRBV29-1	TRBJ1-2	CSAERGGAYTF
TRBV11-2	TRBJ1-1	CASSSGGNTEAFF
TRBV12-3/TRBV12-4	TRBJ1-2	CASSFIQGRSDYGYTF
TRBV7-9	TRBJ2-2	CVSSHDSGNTGELFF
TRBV19	TRBJ1-5	CASSIGVPGMSNQPQHF
TRBV20-1	TRBJ2-2	CSASRGDGGELFF
TRBV29-1	TRBJ1-1	CGVVVGGYTEAFF
TRBV9	TRBJ1-2	CASSDMVGGYTF
TRBV20-1	TRBJ1-5	CSARRNSNQPQHF
TRBV2	TRBJ1-1	CASIRDANYEAFF
TRBV20-1	TRBJ1-5	CSALVRETGGIHQPQHF
TRBV7-2	TRBJ1-1	CASRPSVGLMNTEAFF
TRBV15	TRBJ2-7	CATSRQDAHEQYF
TRBV5-6	TRBJ1-5	CASSYTGEAQPQHF
TRBV29-1	TRBJ2-1	CSVEGASSYNEQFF
TRBV5-1	TRBJ1-2	CASSSGDSNYGHTF
TRBV3-1	TRBJ2-4	CASSSTEASRTGVNIQYF
TRBV14	TRBJ1-2	CASSQLGTAEYSHYGYTF
TRBV6-2/TRBV6-3	TRBJ2-7	CASSYYGSWGEQYF
TRBV25-1	TRBJ1-5	CTSSDRGYNQPQHF
TRBV5-1	TRBJ1-1	CASSLGRVIVTEAFF
TRBV3-1	TRBJ2-1	CASSPFLSSGGNEQLF
TRBV20-1	TRBJ2-4	CSARVFKNIQYF
TRBV11-2	TRBJ1-1	CASSLVFVGSSTEAFF
TRBV9	TRBJ2-1	CASSVVPTSFNNEQFF
TRBV12-3/TRBV12-4	TRBJ2-2	CASLAWGELFF
TRBV29-1	TRBJ2-7	CSVPTGWGYEQYF